The 23 T cell receptor beta chains listed next were all sequenced from one sample in a study of OX40 agonist ivuxolimab in advanced cancers. Measured with immunoSEQ multiplex PCR; TCRdb has only the in-frame clones, and not every one. The sample yields tens of thousands of clones, about 86% seen once. The sample consisted of CD4+ or CD8+ T cells sorted from blood, taken in a trial of the OX40 agonist ivuxolimab. The receptors derive from an adult with an advanced solid tumor such as melanoma, head and neck, liver or kidney cancer.

The CDR3 region is CASSSPGTEAFF. Here the CDR3 DNA reads TGTGCCAGCAGTTCCCCGGGGACTGAAGCTTTCTTT. The chain has TRBV6-6 and TRBJ1-1, with D uncertain. There are 12 residues in the CDR3. Per germline, CDR1 MNHNY and CDR2 SVGAGI (reference sequence). Trimming took off 4 bases at V and 5 bases at J, with 8 bases between the two ends.

The gene calls are TRBV28 and TRBJ1-3; no reliable D call. Between the trimmed V and J ends, which lost 4 bases and 2 bases, there was a span of 15 bases. CDR3 length: 16 residues. Germline assignment: CDR1 MDHEN and CDR2 SYDVKM. The CDR3: CASSSPGEGTGNTIYF. In nucleotides, the CDR3 is TGTGCCAGCAGTTCCCCGGGAGAGGGTACTGGAAACACCATATATTTT.

The chain carries TRBV28 and TRBJ2-3; TRBD1 agrees at 9 bases. From germline, CDR1 is MDHEN and CDR2 SYDVKM. CDR3 length: 14 residues. V dropped 6 bases and J dropped 11; count of bases not matched to a gene: 12. CDR3 loop: CASRKNTGGSRQYF. In DNA, the CDR3 is TGTGCCAGCAGGAAAAACACAGGGGGCTCCAGGCAGTATTTT.

J is TRBJ2-1 and V is TRBV4-2; possible D gene TRBD2, 7 bases. CDR3 length equals 16 residues. The ends were cut back, 1 base at V and 1 base at J, with 11 bases in the middle. The V gene's germline CDR1 is LGHNA and CDR2 YNFKEQ. Here the CDR3 reads CASSQGRGGSYNEQFF. The CDR3 nucleotides read TGTGCCAGCAGCCAAGGCAGGGGAGGGTCCTACAATGAGCAGTTCTTC.

The chain combines TRBV18 with TRBJ2-5; D gene unclear. Germline-derived CDR1 and CDR2 are KGHSH and LQKENI. The CDR3 is 16 residues long. Trimming removed 0 bases from V and 3 bases from J, with 14 bases in between. The CDR3 DNA sequence: TGTGCCAGCTCACCACCCCAAGGGAAAAGGGAAGAGACCCAGTACTTC. This encodes CASSPPQGKREETQYF.

This chain uses TRBV19 with TRBJ1-3, with D unclear. Trimming left V 3 bases short and J 3 bases short, with 15 bases between. This CDR3 has 16 amino acids. Per the germline V gene, CDR1 is LNHDA and CDR2 is SQIVND (reference sequence). CDR3 sequence reads: CASSITLWGGGNTIYF. CDR3 bases: TGTGCCAGTAGTATCACCCTCTGGGGAGGTGGAAACACCATATATTTT.

V and J are TRBV28 and TRBJ2-1; TRBD1 aligns across 9 bases. The CDR3 is 15 residues long. V lost 6 bases to trimming and J lost 6 bases; unmatched junction nucleotides: 9. In germline, CDR1 is MDHEN, CDR2 SYDVKM. CDR3 amino acids: CASSTLGQGRNEQFF. The CDR3 coding sequence is TGTGCCAGCAGCACCCTGGGACAGGGACGCAATGAGCAGTTCTTC.

The chain is built from TRBV5-1 and TRBJ2-7; TRBD2 agrees at 8 bases. The CDR3 is 14 residues long. V gave up 3 bases and J gave up 5 bases; unmatched junction bases: 7. Germline assignment: CDR1 SGHRS and CDR2 YFSETQ. CDR3 amino acids: CASSSSGTRDEQYF. As DNA, the CDR3 is TGCGCCAGCAGCTCCTCCGGGACTAGGGACGAGCAGTACTTC. Complete variable domain (other parts from reference TRBV5-1 and TRBJ2-7): KAGVTQTPRYLIKTRGQQVTLSCSPISGHRSVSWYQQTPGQGLQFLFEYFSETQRNKGNFPGRFSGRQFSNSRSEMNVSTLELGDSALYLCASSSSGTRDEQYFGPGTRLTVT.

The V call is TRBV27, the J call TRBJ1-4, with D unresolved. Per germline, CDR1 MNHEY and CDR2 SMNVEV (reference sequence). V was cut by 6 bases and J by 8 bases, with 10 bases left in between. This CDR3 comprises 12 residues. The CDR3 loop reads CASRTGREKLFF. DNA of the CDR3: TGTGCCAGCAGAACCGGTCGGGAAAAACTGTTTTTT. Together with reference TRBV27 and TRBJ1-4, the CDR3 gives the full variable domain: EAQVTQNPRYLITVTGKKLTVTCSQNMNHEYMSWYRQDPGLGLRQIYYSMNVEVTDKGDVPEGYKVSRKEKRNFPLILESPSPNQTSLYFCASRTGREKLFFGSGTQLSVL.

The chain employs TRBV7-9 and TRBJ2-2, with TRBD2 matching over 8 bases. The ends lost 3 bases at V and 6 bases at J; junction bases unmatched: 6. The germline gives CDR1 SEHNR, CDR2 FQNEAQ (reference sequence). The CDR3 runs to 15 residues. This chain's CDR3 is CASSLTSVFSGELFF. The CDR3 DNA sequence: TGTGCCAGCAGCTTGACTAGCGTTTTTTCCGGGGAGCTGTTTTTT.

The chain couples TRBV7-2 to TRBJ1-2, with 8 bases that match TRBD1. The CDR3 is made up of 12 amino acids. V trimming: 5 bases; J trimming: 7 bases; junction bases outside the gene matches: 3. Germline CDR1 SGHTA, CDR2 FQGNSA. The CDR3 here is CASSRQGIGYTF. The CDR3 nucleotides are TGTGCCAGCAGCCGACAGGGGATTGGCTACACCTTC.

The chain is built from TRBV15 and TRBJ1-1, with D tentatively TRBD1 (5 bases). The V gene lost 0 bases and the J gene lost 6 bases, with 14 bases spanning the gap. The germline V gene has CDR1 LNHNV and CDR2 YYDKDF (reference sequence). This CDR3 contains 15 residues. Here the CDR3 DNA reads TGTGCCACCAGCAGAGATCCGGGGAGGGGAGCTGAAGCTTTCTTT. Protein sequence: CATSRDPGRGAEAFF.

Details on this clone: At one boundary the junction diverges from the germline segment, which might be a read error. This sequence joins TRBV7-7 and TRBJ2-5; D is possibly TRBD2 (5 bases). CDR3 length equals 12 residues. CDR1 is SSHAT, CDR2 FNYEAQ, per germline (reference sequence). The CDR3 sequence: CASSPRGETQYF. CDR3 nucleotide sequence: TGTGCTAGCAGCCCCCGGGGAGAGACCCAGTACTTC. Drawing the rest from reference TRBV7-7 and TRBJ2-5, the complete variable domain is GAGVSQSPRYKVTKRGQDVTLRCDPISSHATLYWYQQALGQGPEFLTYFNYEAQPDKSGLPSDRFSAERPEGSISTLTIQRTEQRDSAMYRCASSPRGETQYFGPGTRLLVL.

The chain carries TRBV7-8 and TRBJ2-1, with D hard to call. V shed 3 bases and J shed 7 bases, with 13 bases lying between them. The CDR3 contains 14 residues. The germline CDR1 and CDR2 sequences are SGHVS and FQNEAQ. CDR3 protein: CASSFQFARNEQFF. CDR3 bases: TGTGCCAGCAGCTTCCAGTTCGCGAGGAATGAGCAGTTCTTC.

This clone was found a few times. The gene calls are TRBV19 and TRBJ1-2; 8 bases are shared with TRBD1. CDR3 length equals 16 residues. The junction had 13 bases not matched to a gene; V was cut back by 6 bases and J by 4 bases. CDR1 is LNHDA, CDR2 SQIVND, per germline (reference sequence). This CDR3 is CASRSRGQGVSYGYTF. CDR3 coding DNA: TGTGCCAGTAGAAGCCGTGGACAGGGTGTCAGCTATGGCTACACCTTC.

This chain links TRBV19 with TRBJ1-4; tentatively, D is TRBD1 (6 bases). Germline V gene lookup returns CDR1 LNHDA and CDR2 SQIVND (reference sequence). Trimming stripped 7 bases from V and 5 bases from J, with 17 bases between. The CDR3 loop spans 15 amino acids. CDR3 region: CASNPGQLLNEKLFF. The CDR3 nucleotides read TGTGCCAGTAACCCGGGACAACTTCTAAATGAAAAACTGTTTTTT.

CDR3 nucleotide sequence: TGTGCCAGCAGCCCTATTAGCGGGCCCAGGGGAGATACGCAGTATTTT. The encoded protein is CASSPISGPRGDTQYF. The chain combines TRBV11-2 with TRBJ2-3; tentatively, D is TRBD2 (7 bases). The CDR3 runs to 16 residues. CDR1 is SGHAT, CDR2 FQNNGV, per germline. V was shortened by 5 bases and J by 5 bases, with 20 bases between the two germline ends.

The chain links TRBV7-9 to TRBJ2-3; D gene ambiguous. The V end lost 3 bases, the J end lost 4 bases, and 2 bases lay between the germline ends. Germline CDR1 and CDR2: SEHNR and FQNEAQ (reference sequence). The CDR3 has 11 amino acids. CDR3 nucleotide sequence: TGTGCCAGCAGCTTCTCAGATACGCAGTATTTT. It specifies CASSFSDTQYF.

The chain uses TRBV4-1 and TRBJ2-2; 10 positions agree with TRBD1. This CDR3 region has 20 residues. Germline V lookup: CDR1 MGHRA, CDR2 YSYEKL. The trim removed 2 bases at V and 4 bases at J, leaving 16 bases unmatched. CDR3 sequence (DNA): TGCGCCAGCAGCCAAATACAGGGGACAGGGGACCTTTTGCTCACCGGGGAGCTGTTTTTT. This encodes CASSQIQGTGDLLLTGELFF.

This sequence joins TRBV2 and TRBJ1-5; a possible D gene is TRBD1 (6 bases). V gave up 4 bases and J gave up 2 bases, with 12 bases separating them. The length of the CDR3 is 15 residues. Germline values: CDR1 SNHLY, CDR2 FYNNEI. The CDR3 sequence is CASSGTARGNQPQHF. The CDR3 DNA sequence: TGTGCCAGCAGTGGGACAGCAAGAGGCAATCAGCCCCAGCATTTT.

This clone was detected once. This sequence joins TRBV18 and TRBJ2-7, with TRBD2 matching over 7 bases. Germline CDR1 is KGHSH and CDR2 is LQKENI. J gave up 0 bases and V 3 bases, and 2 bases lay outside the gene matches. The CDR3 has 14 amino acids. The CDR3 here is CASSPGGSSYEQYF. In DNA, the CDR3 is TGTGCCAGCTCACCCGGGGGGAGCTCCTACGAGCAGTACTTC.

The rearrangement joins TRBV6-5 to TRBJ2-7, with D perhaps TRBD1 or TRBD2 (5 bases each). The germline V gene has CDR1 MNHEY and CDR2 SVGAGI. Trimming removed 5 bases from V and 4 bases from J, with 15 bases in between. The CDR3 consists of 14 residues. Written as DNA, the CDR3 is TGTGCCAGCAGTGTTGAGGGGATTGAGTACGAGCAGTACTTC. Protein sequence: CASSVEGIEYEQYF.

V and J are TRBV19 and TRBJ2-7; the D gene is possibly TRBD1 (6 bases). The germline gives CDR1 LNHDA, CDR2 SQIVND (reference sequence). CDR3 length equals 14 residues. With 5 bases removed from V and 4 bases from J, the gap between germline ends came to 15 bases. Here the CDR3 DNA reads TGTGCCAGTAGTCCCCAAACAGGGTCTTACGAGCAGTACTTC. This gives the protein CASSPQTGSYEQYF.